These T cell receptor beta chains were read from a single sample in a study of human T cells and chemical hapten exposure. TCRdb re-analysed the RACE reads in MiXCR, keeping a single row per CDR3 protein. The repertoire holds around 120,000 distinct CDR3 sequences, 12% to 15% seen once, with about 0.9% in the top ten. This material consisted of whole blood, taken in connection with sensitization to the hapten diphenylcyclopropenone (DPC). The receptors were gathered from a man aged 18-30 years with alopecia areata. Some clones in this sample may be carry-over from other donors' samples. The CDR3 runs from the conserved cysteine through the conserved F or W. The order of the fields is V gene, clone size, J gene, D gene, CDR3 protein, CDR3 DNA. The D gene is left open where the match is weak. The size entry is marked missing in some rows and otherwise reads once, few, many or a size class.

>TRBV4-2|.|TRBJ2-1|.
CASSQTLTGAYNEQFF
TGTGCCAGCAGCCAAACCTTAACGGGGGCCTACAATGAGCAGTTCTTC
>TRBV6-2/TRBV6-3|many|TRBJ2-7|.
CASSYRGPTGEQYF
TGTGCCAGCAGTTACCGGGGCCCCACGGGCGAGCAGTACTTC
>TRBV6-1|.|TRBJ2-7|.
CASSDREYEQYF
TGTGCCAGCAGTGACAGGGAGTACGAGCAGTACTTC
>TRBV28|.|TRBJ1-4|TRBD1
CASNYRTGKEKLFF
TGTGCCAGCAATTACCGGACAGGGAAAGAAAAACTGTTTTTT
>TRBV7-9|.|TRBJ1-5|.
CASSFITGPSNQPQHF
TGTGCCAGCAGCTTCATTACAGGGCCTAGCAATCAGCCCCAGCATTTT
>TRBV3-1|.|TRBJ2-7|.
CASSQFYEQYF
TGTGCCAGCAGCCAGTTCTACGAGCAGTACTTC
>TRBV7-9|.|TRBJ2-5|.
CASSLVVGAQETQYF
TGTGCCAGCAGCTTAGTGGTGGGGGCTCAAGAGACCCAGTACTTC
>TRBV7-9|many|TRBJ2-1|TRBD2
CASSLAAGAGMHEQFF
TGTGCCAGCAGCTTAGCGGCGGGAGCAGGGATGCATGAGCAGTTCTTC
>TRBV2|many|TRBJ1-3|.
CASRLTSSGNTIYF
TGTGCCAGCAGACTGACAAGCTCTGGAAACACCATATATTTT
>TRBV7-9|few|TRBJ2-3|.
CASSLGIGHGVDPDTQYF
TGTGCCAGCAGCTTAGGGATAGGGCATGGGGTCGACCCAGATACGCAGTATTTT
>TRBV7-9|few|TRBJ2-5|.
CASSLGVRGTAETQYF
TGTGCCAGCAGCTTAGGGGTCCGGGGAACGGCAGAGACCCAGTACTTC
>TRBV29-1|many|TRBJ2-1|.
CSVVGRGLLRVEQFF
TGCAGCGTTGTGGGGCGGGGTCTCCTACGTGTTGAGCAGTTCTTC
>TRBV18|few|TRBJ1-1|.
CASSPTRDGGREVEAFF
TGTGCCAGCTCACCAACCAGGGATGGAGGAAGGGAAGTTGAAGCTTTCTTT
>TRBV5-5|.|TRBJ2-1|.
CASSLGPAGAIYNEQFF
TGTGCCAGCAGCTTGGGCCCCGCGGGGGCAATTTACAATGAGCAGTTCTTC
>TRBV5-6|.|TRBJ1-5|.
CASSAFGGAGSTNQPQHF
TGTGCCAGCAGCGCCTTCGGTGGGGCAGGCAGCACCAATCAGCCCCAGCATTTT
>TRBV6-5|many|TRBJ1-4|.
CASSPRSSEKLFF
TGTGCCAGCAGTCCCCGCTCAAGTGAAAAACTGTTTTTT
>TRBV6-6|few|TRBJ2-3|.
CASSYSLGGTQYF
TGTGCCAGCAGTTACTCGCTGGGGGGTACGCAGTATTTT
>TRBV29-1|few|TRBJ2-1|TRBD2
CSVRTSGVNEQFF
TGCAGCGTCCGGACTAGCGGGGTCAATGAGCAGTTCTTC
>TRBV7-8|few|TRBJ1-1|TRBD1
CASSLLTGGMNTEAFF
TGTGCCAGCAGCTTATTGACAGGGGGCATGAACACTGAAGCTTTCTTT
>TRBV3-1|.|TRBJ1-5|.
CASSQENLPNQPQHF
TGTGCCAGCAGCCAAGAAAACCTTCCCAATCAGCCCCAGCATTTT
>TRBV7-9|.|TRBJ2-7|TRBD1
CASQTGYEQYF
TGTGCCAGCCAGACAGGGTACGAGCAGTACTTC
>TRBV7-9|.|TRBJ2-1|.
CASSFHSGPANEQFF
TGTGCCAGCAGCTTTCACTCGGGGCCGGCTAATGAGCAGTTCTTC
>TRBV12-3/TRBV12-4|few|TRBJ1-5|.
CASSGDVYSNQPQHF
TGTGCCAGCAGTGGAGACGTGTATAGCAATCAGCCCCAGCATTTT
>TRBV29-1|.|TRBJ2-7|TRBD1
CSAGQGDRYEQYF
TGCAGCGCTGGACAGGGAGATCGCTACGAGCAGTACTTC
>TRBV5-6|.|TRBJ1-1|.
CASSSGPQNTEAFF
TGTGCCAGCAGCTCGGGACCGCAGAACACTGAAGCTTTCTTT